This T cell receptor beta chain emerged from a study of STAT5B mutations in CD4+ large granular lymphocyte leukemia. This CDR3 is 12 amino acids long. Germline V gives CDR1 SGHVS, CDR2 FQNEAQ. V was shortened by 5 bases and J by 10 bases, with 13 bases between the two germline ends. As regards this clone: Its cognate antigen is unknown.

General study results and limits: 8/27 top patient clones versus 2/35 control clones were TRBV06-family. Main leukemic clonotypes were patient-specific, but 20% to 25% appeared at low frequency elsewhere.

This was a survey-level run. TCRdb keeps only in-frame clones here, not all; method: immunoSEQ multiplex PCR. The data show 20,000 to 25,000 clones, about 70% seen once. Sequenced sample: CD4+ T cells from blood buffy coats. The gene calls are TRBV7-8 and TRBJ2-3; D might be TRBD1 (6 bases). The TCR comes from a human donor in good health. CDR3 amino acids: CASSPPQGPQYF. The CDR3 DNA is TGTGCCAGCAGCCCGCCACAGGGACCGCAGTATTTT.